This is a list of T cell receptor beta chains from one sample in a study of blood T cell repertoires in COVID-19. Assay used: immunoSEQ multiplex PCR; TCRdb lists only in-frame clones, some missing. Here the sample spans around 300,000 clones, 83% being singletons. The sequencing sample was made of peripheral blood. All receptors derive from a woman between 50 and 59 years old who had recovered from COVID-19. CDR3s include the opening cysteine and the closing phenylalanine or tryptophan. The D gene is left open where the match is weak. Rows may omit the clone size; those that give it use once, few, many or a size class.

clone size,V gene,J gene,D gene,CDR3 protein,CDR3 DNA
.,TRBV6-6,TRBJ2-7,TRBD1,CASSSGTGTYEQYF,TGTGCCAGCAGCTCCGGGACAGGGACCTACGAGCAGTACTTC
.,TRBV6-1,TRBJ1-3,.,CASSEASSGSGNTIYF,TGTGCCAGCAGTGAAGCAAGTAGCGGCTCTGGAAACACCATATATTTT
.,TRBV4-1,TRBJ1-1,.,CASSLLSNTEAFF,TGCGCCAGCAGCCTGCTATCGAACACTGAAGCTTTCTTT
.,TRBV28,TRBJ1-2,.,CASSLFHAAEKANYGYTF,TGTGCCAGCAGTTTATTCCACGCCGCAGAAAAAGCTAACTATGGCTACACCTTC
.,TRBV3-1/TRBV3-2,TRBJ2-5,TRBD2,CASSQGDIAGPGETQYF,TGTGCCAGCAGCCAAGGCGATATAGCGGGCCCGGGAGAGACCCAGTACTTC
.,TRBV3-1/TRBV3-2,TRBJ2-3,TRBD2,CASSLASGSPTDTQYF,TGTGCCAGCAGCCTTGCCAGCGGGAGCCCCACAGATACGCAGTATTTT
.,TRBV3-1/TRBV3-2,TRBJ2-2,TRBD1,CASRFGQGAGELFF,TGTGCCAGCAGATTCGGACAGGGGGCCGGGGAGCTGTTTTTT
.,TRBV7-8,TRBJ2-1,TRBD2,CASSSGTSAYNEQFF,TGTGCCAGCAGCTCCGGGACTAGCGCGTACAATGAGCAGTTCTTC
.,TRBV30,TRBJ1-6,TRBD1,CAWSVLHRGAPLHF,TGTGCCTGGAGTGTACTGCACAGGGGGGCACCCCTCCACTTT
.,TRBV5-4,TRBJ2-7,.,CASGADGYEQYF,TGTGCCAGCGGAGCGGACGGCTACGAGCAGTACTTC
.,TRBV27,TRBJ1-2,TRBD1,CASSLGGQYIANYGYTF,TGTGCCAGCAGTTTAGGGGGACAGTATATAGCTAACTATGGCTACACCTTC
.,TRBV4-1,TRBJ1-2,.,CASSQYPGAGAGYGYTF,TGCGCCAGCAGCCAATACCCTGGGGCAGGGGCAGGCTATGGCTACACCTTC
.,TRBV2,TRBJ1-5,.,CASSVQSRTSDSNQPQHF,TGTGCCAGCAGTGTACAGTCTCGGACATCCGATAGCAATCAGCCCCAGCATTTT
.,TRBV5-4,TRBJ2-7,TRBD1,CASSLGLRQGSYEQYF,TGTGCCAGCAGCTTGGGGTTGAGACAGGGCTCCTACGAGCAGTACTTC
.,TRBV4-2,TRBJ2-2,TRBD2,CASSQDSLAGLYTNTGELFF,TGTGCCAGCAGCCAAGATTCACTAGCGGGCCTCTACACGAACACCGGGGAGCTGTTTTTT
few,TRBV24-1,TRBJ2-7,TRBD2,CATSGRPGLAGDEQYF,TGTGCCACCAGTGGCCGACCGGGACTAGCAGGGGACGAGCAGTACTTC
.,TRBV4-2,TRBJ2-5,.,CASSHETQGRGETQYF,TGTGCCAGCAGCCATGAAACCCAGGGGAGAGGGGAGACCCAGTACTTC
.,TRBV28,TRBJ1-2,.,CASSLSGGARSYGYTF,TGTGCCAGCAGTTTATCGGGAGGGGCGAGAAGCTATGGCTACACCTTC
.,TRBV19,TRBJ2-1,TRBD2,CASSPRTSGYNEQFF,TGTGCCAGTAGTCCCCGGACTAGCGGCTACAATGAGCAGTTCTTC
few,TRBV7-9,TRBJ1-2,.,CASSLGGGYGYTF,TGTGCCAGCAGCTTAGGGGGCGGATATGGCTACACCTTC
.,TRBV6-5,TRBJ2-1,.,CASSPDSNEQFF,TGTGCCAGCAGTCCGGACAGTAATGAGCAGTTCTTC
once,TRBV9,TRBJ2-2,.,CASRQDTGELFF,TGTGCCAGCAGGCAGGACACCGGGGAGCTGTTTTTT
.,TRBV12-3/TRBV12-4,TRBJ1-5,.,CASSSGGKPQHF,TGTGCCAGCAGTTCCGGAGGAAAGCCCCAGCATTTT
.,TRBV19,TRBJ2-7,.,CASSIAGSGLYEQYF,TGTGCCAGTAGTATAGCGGGGTCAGGCCTCTACGAGCAGTACTTC
few,TRBV4-3,TRBJ1-3,.,CASSQDDGGVQSGNTIYF,TGCGCCAGCAGCCAAGATGATGGGGGGGTTCAATCTGGAAACACCATATATTTT
once,TRBV7-9,TRBJ2-3,TRBD1,CASSLGQGGDTQYF,TGTGCCAGCAGCCTCGGACAGGGTGGAGATACGCAGTATTTT
few,TRBV25-1,TRBJ1-1,.,CASLGPMNTEAFF,TGTGCCAGCCTAGGCCCAATGAACACTGAAGCTTTCTTT
.,TRBV6-2/TRBV6-3,TRBJ2-7,TRBD1,CASSYEGQGVYEQYF,TGTGCCAGCAGTTACGAGGGACAGGGGGTCTACGAGCAGTACTTC
.,TRBV5-1,TRBJ2-7,TRBD1,CASSLGTGGASYEQYF,TGCGCCAGCAGCTTGGGGACAGGGGGCGCGTCCTACGAGCAGTACTTC
.,TRBV7-9,TRBJ1-6,.,CASSRQGGSYSPLHF,TGTGCCAGCAGTCGTCAAGGGGGTTCTTATTCACCCCTCCACTTT
.,TRBV27,TRBJ1-5,TRBD1,CASRGTGGGQPQHF,TGTGCCAGCAGGGGGACAGGGGGCGGTCAGCCCCAGCATTTT
once,TRBV5-4,TRBJ2-7,.,CASSFAASPIEQYF,TGTGCCAGCAGCTTTGCGGCCTCACCGATTGAGCAGTACTTC
few,TRBV4-2,TRBJ2-7,TRBD2,CASSPLAGVTYEQYF,TGTGCCAGCAGCCCTTTAGCGGGAGTGACATACGAGCAGTACTTC
.,TRBV7-6,TRBJ2-3,TRBD2,CASSLSASGGTDTQYF,TGTGCCAGCAGCTTGTCGGCCAGCGGGGGCACAGATACGCAGTATTTT
few,TRBV7-6,TRBJ2-7,TRBD1,CASSPPGDRGSYEQYF,TGTGCCAGCAGCCCCCCGGGCGACAGGGGCTCCTACGAGCAGTACTTC
.,TRBV11-3,TRBJ2-1,TRBD2,CASSLERQRGRVGEQFF,TGTGCCAGCAGCTTAGAGCGGCAGCGGGGGAGGGTGGGGGAGCAGTTCTTC
.,TRBV19,TRBJ1-1,.,CASSSLGTGFLGTMNTEAFF,TGTGCCAGTAGTAGCCTGGGGACGGGGTTTCTCGGGACAATGAACACTGAAGCTTTCTTT
.,TRBV3-1/TRBV3-2,TRBJ2-3,TRBD2,CASSYLAGGHTDTQYF,TGTGCCAGCAGCTACTTAGCGGGGGGCCACACAGATACGCAGTATTTT
.,TRBV4-3,TRBJ2-1,TRBD2,CASSQVLLGARGGEQFF,TGCGCCAGCAGCCAGGTCCTGTTGGGAGCCCGGGGGGGGGAGCAGTTCTTC
.,TRBV2,TRBJ2-5,.,CASSEGTVKETQYF,TGTGCCAGCAGTGAAGGGACAGTTAAAGAGACCCAGTACTTC
.,TRBV27,TRBJ1-5,TRBD1,CASRGTRQGLDNQPQHF,TGTGCCAGCAGGGGAACCCGACAGGGTCTGGACAATCAGCCCCAGCATTTT
few,TRBV18,TRBJ2-1,TRBD2,CASASGSSSYNEQFF,TGTGCCAGCGCTAGCGGGTCAAGCTCCTACAATGAGCAGTTCTTC
.,TRBV5-1,TRBJ2-3,TRBD1,CASSPGQGPDTQYF,TGCGCCAGCAGCCCCGGACAGGGGCCAGATACGCAGTATTTT
.,TRBV5-1,TRBJ1-4,.,CASSFGGDGNEKLFF,TGCGCCAGCAGCTTCGGGGGTGACGGTAATGAAAAACTGTTTTTT
.,TRBV5-4,TRBJ1-2,TRBD1,CASSPNPGTGLGGYTF,TGTGCCAGCAGCCCTAACCCCGGGACAGGGTTGGGAGGCTACACCTTC
.,TRBV28,TRBJ1-1,TRBD1,CASSKGDRSTEAFF,TGTGCCAGCAGTAAGGGGGACAGGTCCACTGAAGCTTTCTTT
.,TRBV18,TRBJ2-1,TRBD2,CASSPSELAGENEQFF,TGTGCCAGCTCACCAAGTGAGCTAGCGGGAGAGAATGAGCAGTTCTTC
few,TRBV27,TRBJ1-6,TRBD1,CASSHRDRYSPLHF,TGTGCCAGCAGCCACCGGGACAGATATTCACCCCTCCACTTT
.,TRBV9,TRBJ2-1,.,CASTREGGFPNEQFF,TGTGCCAGCACCCGAGAGGGAGGTTTTCCTAATGAGCAGTTCTTC
.,TRBV30,TRBJ2-7,.,CAWSAAGAWENEQYF,TGTGCCTGGAGTGCGGCAGGGGCATGGGAGAACGAGCAGTACTTC
.,TRBV5-5,TRBJ2-5,TRBD1,CASSLGPGQQQETQYF,TGTGCCAGCAGCTTGGGGCCGGGACAGCAGCAAGAGACCCAGTACTTC
.,TRBV28,TRBJ1-2,.,CASSPIQGPLNYGYTF,TGTGCCAGCAGCCCGATTCAGGGCCCCCTTAACTATGGCTACACCTTC